This entry concerns a single T cell receptor (beta chain). Its specificity is unknown. This specimen comes from a study of shared clonotypes between healthy human individuals. This was a deep-level run. Sequencing used immunoSEQ multiplex PCR; TCRdb keeps in-frame clones, though not all of them. Of around 340,000 clones listed, 73% are singletons. Whole-study results and caveats: Estimated richness values were generally larger in naive subsets than in memory subsets.

The TCR comes from a young man in good health. The sequencing sample was made of memory CD4+ T cells sorted from blood. Subset: CD45RA-negative fraction.

The CDR3 region is CASSRDSLSYEQYF. The CDR3 region has the DNA TGTGCCAGCAGCCGGGACTCCCTGAGCTACGAGCAGTACTTC. The chain couples TRBV7-2 to TRBJ2-7; D is perhaps TRBD2 (6 bases). V was cut by 5 bases and J by 3 bases, with 14 bases left in between. Germline lookup yields CDR1 SGHTA and CDR2 FQGNSA. The CDR3 contains 14 residues.